This record looks at one T cell receptor beta chain sequence and its context. No antigen is known for it. This sample is drawn from a study of CD4+ T cells in melanoma. Study-level results: CD8+ T cell, macrophage and B cell function reportedly correlated with neoantigen-specific CD4+ T cells.

TCRdb's copy holds only in-frame clones and misses some; the assay was immunoSEQ multiplex PCR. Of some 10,000 clones listed, about 66% are singletons. With 3 bases removed from V and 3 bases from J, the gap between germline ends came to 7 bases. CDR3 length: 13 residues. CDR1 and CDR2 from the germline V gene are SEHNR and FQNEAQ (reference sequence). V and J are TRBV7-9 and TRBJ2-3; D gene ambiguous. The sequencing sample was made of cells from a culture (not recorded whether cultured in vitro). The sequence was obtained from a human donor with melanoma. The CDR3 DNA reads TGTGCCAGCAGCTTGCCCCCTACAGATACGCAGTATTTT. Amino acid sequence: CASSLPPTDTQYF.